Sequencing of this TCR beta chain was carried out in a study of cytomegalovirus exposure and HLA in healthy donors. Study-level findings and limits: The study put roughly 160 TCR beta chains on its list as cytomegalovirus-associated. CMV antigen specificity was confirmed in vitro for a few CMV-associated chains.

Germline values: CDR1 SGHAT, CDR2 FQNNGV. The CDR3 is 13 amino acids. Trimming shortened V by 1 base and J by 8 bases, and 11 bases separated the two germline ends. Concerning this clone itself: As yet, its antigen is unknown.

The protocol was immunoSEQ multiplex PCR, while the TCRdb copy is restricted to in-frame clones and leaves out a portion. The repertoire holds roughly 140,000 clones, with about 89% as singletons. The donors formed part of the approximately 120-subject validation cohort, distinct from the 666-subject first cohort. The chain combines TRBV11-2 with TRBJ1-2; maybe TRBD1 (5 bases). The clonotype was recovered from a woman under 30 in good health and CMV-seropositive. The sample taken for sequencing was PBMCs. CDR3 sequence (DNA): TGTGCCAGCAGCTTAGCCCTTCAGGGCGGCTACACCTTC. It translates to CASSLALQGGYTF. The full variable domain, with the rest looked up from reference TRBV11-2 and TRBJ1-2, is EAGVAQSPRYKIIEKRQSVAFWCNPISGHATLYWYQQILGQGPKLLIQFQNNGVVDDSQLPKDRFSAERLKGVDSTLKIQPAKLEDSAVYLCASSLALQGGYTFGSGTRLTVV.